Described below is a single T cell receptor beta chain sequence and its context. Its specificity is unknown. This sample was taken from a study of OX40 agonist ivuxolimab in advanced cancers. Study details: All patients had ivuxolimab intravenously every 2 weeks at 0.01 to 10 mg/kg. General observations from the study: Relative to CD4+, CD8+ T cells held more expanded clones on average.

Profiling relied on immunoSEQ multiplex PCR, and the TCRdb table lists in-frame clones only, not all of them. The sample has 2,500 to 3,500 clones, around 70% seen once. From germline, CDR1 is MDHEN and CDR2 SYDVKM. CDR3 length: 16 amino acids. V dropped 5 bases and J dropped 7; count of bases not matched to a gene: 6. The source is an adult with an advanced solid tumor such as melanoma, head and neck, liver or kidney cancer. This sample comprised CD4+ or CD8+ T cells sorted from blood, obtained in a trial of the OX40 agonist ivuxolimab. V and J are TRBV28 and TRBJ2-2; 14 bases align to TRBD2. Here the CDR3 DNA reads TGTGCCAGCAGTCCTCAGGGACTAGCGGGAGTCGGGGAGCTGTTTTTT. This translates into CASSPQGLAGVGELFF.